Sequencing of this T cell receptor beta chain was carried out in a study of CD8+ T cells in alopecia areata. cDNA serving as the sequencing template came from extracted, reverse transcribed RNA. The table came from immunoSEQ multiplex PCR; TCRdb's copy has only in-frame clones and leaves some out. The sample lists 100,000 to 120,000 clones; about 60% were seen once. General study results and limits: Relative to normal scalp, lesional scalp, especially alopecia totalis/universalis, showed higher clonality. Scalp sample data also include resident alphabeta T cells from normal skin. Against the mouse data, patients shared TCRs less clearly, possibly for HLA reasons.

Peripheral blood and lesional scalp punch biopsies were taken from alopecia areata patients. CDR3 size: 13 residues. V lost 2 bases and J lost 6, with 7 bases in between. Per the germline V gene, CDR1 is MNHEY and CDR2 is SVGAGI. A single count supports this clone. Its antigen remains unknown. The material sequenced was NKG2D-low CD8+ T cells sorted from blood. This TCR came from a human donor with alopecia areata. The chain joins TRBV6-5 to TRBJ2-2; no clear D. The CDR3 region is CASSYRVAGELFF. The CDR3 DNA sequence: TGTGCCAGCAGTTACAGGGTGGCCGGGGAGCTGTTTTTT.